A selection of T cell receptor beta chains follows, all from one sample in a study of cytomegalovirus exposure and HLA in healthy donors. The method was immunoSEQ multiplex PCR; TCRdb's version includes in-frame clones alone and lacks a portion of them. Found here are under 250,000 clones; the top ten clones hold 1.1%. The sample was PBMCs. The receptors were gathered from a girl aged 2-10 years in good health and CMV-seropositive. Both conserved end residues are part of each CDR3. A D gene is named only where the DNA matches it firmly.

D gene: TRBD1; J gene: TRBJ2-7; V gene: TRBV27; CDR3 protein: CASSIFLGTGNYEQYF; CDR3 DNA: TGTGCCAGCTCTATCTTCCTCGGGACAGGGAACTACGAGCAGTACTTC
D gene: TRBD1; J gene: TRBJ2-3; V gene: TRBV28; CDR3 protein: CASTSGQVKTDTQYF; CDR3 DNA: TGTGCCAGCACCTCGGGACAGGTCAAAACAGATACGCAGTATTTT
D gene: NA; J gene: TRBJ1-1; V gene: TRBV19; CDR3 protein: CASRRQTLNTEAFF; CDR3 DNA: TGTGCCAGTAGAAGACAGACTTTGAACACTGAAGCTTTCTTT
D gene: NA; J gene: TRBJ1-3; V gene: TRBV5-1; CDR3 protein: CASSPSEGMAGNTIYF; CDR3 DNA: TGCGCCAGCAGCCCGTCTGAGGGAATGGCTGGAAACACCATATATTTT
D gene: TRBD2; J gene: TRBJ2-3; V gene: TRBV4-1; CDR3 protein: CASSHGDYRNTQYF; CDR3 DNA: TGCGCCAGCAGCCACGGGGACTACCGTAATACGCAGTATTTT
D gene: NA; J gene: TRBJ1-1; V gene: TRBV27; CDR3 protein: CASSASQGTAFF; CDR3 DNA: TGTGCCAGCAGTGCCTCACAGGGTACAGCTTTCTTT
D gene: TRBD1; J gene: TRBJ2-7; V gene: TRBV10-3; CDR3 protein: CAISGTGKDEQYF; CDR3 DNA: TGTGCCATCAGTGGGACAGGGAAGGACGAGCAGTACTTC
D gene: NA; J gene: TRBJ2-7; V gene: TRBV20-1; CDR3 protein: CSARQVYEQYF; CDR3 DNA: TGCAGTGCTAGACAGGTTTACGAGCAGTACTTC
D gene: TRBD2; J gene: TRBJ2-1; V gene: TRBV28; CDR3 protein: CASSFAGGSYNEQFF; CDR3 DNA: TGTGCCAGCAGTTTCGCGGGGGGCTCCTACAATGAGCAGTTCTTC
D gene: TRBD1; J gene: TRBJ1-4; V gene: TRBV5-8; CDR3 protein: CASDPLTGSGEKLFF; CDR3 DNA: TGTGCCAGCGACCCCCTGACAGGGTCTGGGGAAAAACTGTTTTTT
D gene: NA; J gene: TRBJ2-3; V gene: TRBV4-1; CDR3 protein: CASSQVQGTDTQYF; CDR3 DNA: TGCGCCAGCAGCCAAGTGCAGGGCACAGATACGCAGTATTTT
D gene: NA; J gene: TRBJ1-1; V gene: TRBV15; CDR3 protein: CATSRDGRGGRENTEAFF; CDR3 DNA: TGTGCCACCAGCAGAGATGGTAGGGGGGGCAGGGAGAACACTGAAGCTTTCTTT
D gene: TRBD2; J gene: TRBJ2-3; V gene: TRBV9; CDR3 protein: CASSKLTSGSTYRADTQYF; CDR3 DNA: TGTGCCAGCAGCAAACTAACTAGCGGGAGTACTTATCGTGCAGATACGCAGTATTTT
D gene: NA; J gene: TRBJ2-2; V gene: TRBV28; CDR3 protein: CASSSPTSRSTGELFF; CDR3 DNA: TGTGCCAGCAGCAGCCCCACTAGCAGGAGCACCGGGGAGCTGTTTTTT
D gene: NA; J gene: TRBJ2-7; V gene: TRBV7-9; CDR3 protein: CASSQDNPYEQYF; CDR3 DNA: TGTGCCAGCAGCCAAGACAACCCCTACGAGCAGTACTTC
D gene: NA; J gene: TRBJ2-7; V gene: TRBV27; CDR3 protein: CASTRGGAQREQYF; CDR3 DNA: TGTGCCAGCACCCGAGGGGGGGCGCAGAGGGAGCAGTACTTC
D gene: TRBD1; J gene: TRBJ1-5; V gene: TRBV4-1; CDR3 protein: CASSQEGTGDQPQHF; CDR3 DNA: TGCGCCAGCAGCCAAGAGGGGACAGGGGATCAGCCCCAGCATTTT
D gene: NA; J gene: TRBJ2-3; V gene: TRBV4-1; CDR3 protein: CASSRESGLSTDTQYF; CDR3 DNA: TGCGCCAGTTCGCGCGAAAGCGGACTTAGCACAGATACGCAGTATTTT
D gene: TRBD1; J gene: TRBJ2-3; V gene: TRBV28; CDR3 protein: CATRDRGIRTDTQYF; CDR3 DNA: TGTGCTACCCGGGACAGGGGTATTCGGACAGATACGCAGTATTTT
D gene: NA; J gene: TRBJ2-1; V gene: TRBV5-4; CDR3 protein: CASSPTPPLAIYEQFF; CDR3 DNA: TGTGCCAGCAGCCCAACACCCCCCCTAGCGATATATGAGCAGTTCTTC